The 10 T cell receptor beta chains below were found in one sample sequenced in a study of blood T cell repertoires in COVID-19. Some clones are missing from TCRdb's copy, which holds only in-frame ones; the method was immunoSEQ multiplex PCR. The sample lists 85,000 to 90,000 clones; 75% to 90% were seen once. The sample was peripheral blood. These receptors originate from a woman at least 80 years old with active or convalescent COVID-19.

The chain is built from TRBV3-1 (or the pseudogene TRBV3-2) and TRBJ1-1; D may be TRBD1 (5 bases). The CDR3 is made up of 14 amino acids. The V end lost 1 base, the J end lost 7 bases, and 13 bases lay between the germline ends. Germline loops: CDR1 LGHDT, CDR2 YNNKEL (reference sequence). CDR3 DNA sequence: TGTGCCAGCAGCCAAGGAGGTGGGGCTAATGAAGCTTTCTTT. Its protein is CASSQGGGANEAFF.

The chain uses TRBV5-1 and TRBJ2-1; 7 bases are shared with TRBD2. From germline, CDR1 is SGHRS and CDR2 YFSETQ. J gave up 4 bases and V 0 bases, and 4 bases lay outside the gene matches. The length of the CDR3 is 15 residues. CDR3: CASSLASGDYNEQFF. CDR3 nucleotide sequence: TGCGCCAGCAGCTTGGCTAGCGGTGATTACAATGAGCAGTTCTTC.

This clone was seen only a few times. The chain is built from TRBV5-4 and TRBJ1-5; 11 bases match TRBD1. The J segment lost 0 bases and the V segment lost 4 bases, leaving 6 bases of the junction unmatched. Germline V gives CDR1 SGHNT, CDR2 YYREEE (reference sequence). This CDR3 is 17 amino acids long. The CDR3 loop reads CASSAGQGETSNQPQHF. The CDR3 bases are TGTGCCAGCAGCGCGGGACAGGGGGAAACTAGCAATCAGCCCCAGCATTTT.

The chain uses TRBV7-2 and TRBJ1-4; the D is unclear. The CDR3 extends over 15 amino acids. The V gene's germline CDR1 is SGHTA and CDR2 FQGNSA. With 6 bases removed from V and 8 bases from J, the gap between germline ends came to 19 bases. The CDR3 DNA reads TGTGCCAGCAGGGGAGGCGTGGGAGCAAAGGAAAAACTGTTTTTT. This gives the protein CASRGGVGAKEKLFF. Looking up the rest from reference TRBV7-2 and TRBJ1-4 gives the full variable domain: GAGVSQSPSNKVTEKGKDVELRCDPISGHTALYWYRQSLGQGLEFLIYFQGNSAPDKSGLPSDRFSAERTGGSVSTLTIQRTQQEDSAVYLCASRGGVGAKEKLFFGSGTQLSVL.

The chain combines TRBV5-6 with TRBJ1-5; possibly TRBD1 for D (6 bases). CDR3 length: 17 residues. Germline assignment: CDR1 SGHDT and CDR2 YYEEEE. The ends were cut back, 4 bases at V and 1 base at J, with 18 bases in the middle. The CDR3 region has the DNA TGTGCCAGCAGCATGTACTACAGGGACGTCAGCAATCAGCCCCAGCATTTT. Its protein is CASSMYYRDVSNQPQHF.

Only a few counts were recorded for this clone. The V gene is TRBV5-5, the J gene TRBJ1-5; the D is unclear. Per the germline V gene, CDR1 is SGHKS and CDR2 is YYEKEE (reference sequence). The germline V and J ends were trimmed by 4 bases and 3 bases, with 14 bases remaining between them. The length of the CDR3 is 15 residues. This chain's CDR3 is CASSPEGGINQPQHF. As DNA, the CDR3 is TGTGCCAGCAGCCCAGAAGGAGGGATCAATCAGCCCCAGCATTTT.

The CDR3 spells CASSYPTGVNEQFF. Written as DNA, the CDR3 is TGTGCCAGTAGTTACCCAACGGGGGTCAATGAGCAGTTCTTC. The chain combines TRBV19 with TRBJ2-1; TRBD2 might be the D (6 bases). Germline V CDR1 and CDR2: LNHDA, SQIVND (reference sequence). This CDR3 has 14 amino acids. V was pared by 5 bases and J by 6 bases, with 14 bases between.

The V call is TRBV11-2, the J call TRBJ2-7, with D tentatively TRBD1 (6 bases). Germline-derived CDR1 and CDR2 are SGHAT and FQNNGV. The length of the CDR3 is 13 residues. Trimming removed 5 bases at V and 6 bases at J, with 14 bases between. CDR3 DNA sequence: TGTGCCAGCAGCACCCAGCCAGGGGCCGAGCAGTACTTC. It yields the protein CASSTQPGAEQYF.

The chain links TRBV7-3 to TRBJ2-2; 10 positions agree with TRBD2. CDR3 size: 16 residues. Germline V gene lookup returns CDR1 SGHTA and CDR2 FQGTGA. After removal of 0 bases from V and 9 bases from J, the junction contained 7 bases not matched to a gene. The CDR3 coding sequence is TGTGCCAGCAGCTTAACGGTCGCTAGCGGGGGCAGGGAGCTGTTTTTT. This sequence encodes CASSLTVASGGRELFF.

V and J are TRBV15 and TRBJ2-1, with D perhaps matching TRBD2 (7 bases). This CDR3 is built from 17 residues. V was trimmed by 6 bases and J by 4 bases, leaving 22 bases between them. Germline V gene data show CDR1 as LNHNV and CDR2 as YYDKDF (reference sequence). The CDR3 DNA reads TGTGCCACCAGGACTGGAGGAGGGGGAGGGCCTTACAATGAGCAGTTCTTC. Protein product: CATRTGGGGGPYNEQFF.